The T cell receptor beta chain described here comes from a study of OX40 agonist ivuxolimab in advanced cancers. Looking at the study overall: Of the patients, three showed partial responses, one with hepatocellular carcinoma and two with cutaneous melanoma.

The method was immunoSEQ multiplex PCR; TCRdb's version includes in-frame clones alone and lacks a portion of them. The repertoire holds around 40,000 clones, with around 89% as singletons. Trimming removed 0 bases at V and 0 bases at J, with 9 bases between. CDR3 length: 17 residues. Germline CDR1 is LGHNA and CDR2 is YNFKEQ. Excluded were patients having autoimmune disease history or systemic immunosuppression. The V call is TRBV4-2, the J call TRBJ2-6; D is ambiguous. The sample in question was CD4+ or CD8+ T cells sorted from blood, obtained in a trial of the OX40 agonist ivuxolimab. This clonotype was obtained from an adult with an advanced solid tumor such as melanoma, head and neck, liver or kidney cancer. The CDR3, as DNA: TGTGCCAGCAGCCAAGAAGTCGTTGACTCTGGGGCCAACGTCCTGACTTTC. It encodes CASSQEVVDSGANVLTF.